Sequencing of this TCR beta chain was carried out in a study of blood T cell repertoires in COVID-19. Study summary: Specimens from acute and convalescent COVID-19 originated in the United States, Italy and Spain.

In the study's own analysis: How many nucleated cells were present was estimated from reference gene primer amplification. The data were produced by immunoSEQ multiplex PCR, yet TCRdb's version contains in-frame clones alone and is incomplete. The DNA was the basis for D and trimming; V, J and clone size are from that table. The sample has 200,000 to 250,000 clones; roughly 90% are singletons. Participants' own reports of clinical history determined their cohort assignment. The CDR3 extends over 14 amino acids. The V and J ends lost 5 bases and 1 base respectively, with 11 bases between them. The germline gives CDR1 MDHEN, CDR2 SYDVKM.

Sequencing input: PBMCs or T cells enriched from blood (not recorded which). The chain is built from TRBV28 and TRBJ1-1, with D perhaps TRBD1 (6 bases). The TCR originated in a woman in her 30s who had recovered from COVID-19. The CDR3 region is CASSNRAKNTEAFF. CDR3 nucleotide sequence: TGTGCCAGCAGTAACAGGGCTAAGAACACTGAAGCTTTCTTT.